These T cell receptor beta chains were read from a single sample in a study of patients and donors after allogeneic stem cell transplantation. TCRdb reprocessed the RT-PCR reads via MiXCR and lists one record per CDR3 protein. The sample lists fewer than 500,000 distinct CDR3 sequences; about a sixth were seen once. Sequenced: blood, either unsorted or a sorted T cell fraction (not recorded which). The source is a human donor who was either an allogeneic HSCT recipient or a stem cell or donor lymphocyte infusion donor (not recorded which). It is not recorded whose cells these are; they may come from a transplant donor. The CDR3 runs from the conserved cysteine through the conserved F or W. A D gene is named only where the DNA matches it firmly. A clone size is listed for some rows: how often the clone was seen (once, few, many), or a class if it is expanded.

abundance	d_gene	v_gene	j_gene	CDR3aa	CDR3nt
few	.	TRBV30	TRBJ1-1	CAWGPPGKKNTEAFF	TGTGCCTGGGGCCCCCCGGGCAAAAAGAACACTGAAGCTTTCTTT
few	TRBD1	TRBV10-3	TRBJ1-6	CAIRSTGSSYNSPLHF	TGTGCCATCAGGTCGACAGGGAGCTCCTATAATTCACCCCTCCACTTT
many	TRBD1	TRBV4-1	TRBJ1-2	CASSLRGLGSYYGYTF	TGCGCCAGCAGCCTCAGGGGGCTGGGGTCCTACTATGGCTACACCTTC
.	TRBD2	TRBV24-1	TRBJ2-1	CATKGTSGSNEQFF	TGTGCCACCAAAGGCACTAGCGGGAGCAATGAGCAGTTCTTC
.	TRBD1	TRBV7-9	TRBJ1-2	CASSHRDRNYGYTF	TGTGCCAGCAGCCATCGGGACAGAAACTATGGCTACACCTTC
.	TRBD1	TRBV5-1	TRBJ2-7	CASSPRQGAAYEQYF	TGCGCCAGCAGCCCCCGACAGGGGGCCGCCTACGAGCAGTACTTC
.	TRBD1	TRBV10-3	TRBJ1-1	CAIRDPGTGNTEAFF	TGTGCCATCAGGGATCCCGGGACAGGGAACACTGAAGCTTTCTTT
few	.	TRBV5-1	TRBJ2-7	CASSFTGTYEQYF	TGCGCCAGCAGCTTTACGGGGACCTACGAGCAGTACTTC
few	.	TRBV7-9	TRBJ2-7	CASSLERFHEQYF	TGTGCCAGCAGCTTAGAAAGGTTCCACGAGCAGTACTTC
.	.	TRBV7-2	TRBJ2-1	CASSLTHGAEQFF	TGTGCCAGCAGCTTAACCCACGGCGCGGAGCAGTTCTTC
few	.	TRBV6-2/TRBV6-3	TRBJ2-2	CASSYARYTGELFF	TGTGCCAGCAGTTATGCCAGATACACCGGGGAGCTGTTTTTT
.	TRBD1	TRBV12-3/TRBV12-4	TRBJ1-2	CASSLRNRQGPNQLYGYTF	TGTGCCAGCAGTTTAAGGAATAGACAGGGGCCTAACCAACTCTATGGCTACACCTTC
few	TRBD1	TRBV6-2/TRBV6-3	TRBJ1-1	CASRRTGKANTEAFF	TGTGCCAGCAGACGGACAGGGAAGGCGAACACTGAAGCTTTCTTT
.	TRBD2	TRBV19	TRBJ2-1	CASSKGLAGGPNEQFF	TGTGCCAGTAGTAAGGGACTAGCGGGGGGCCCTAATGAGCAGTTCTTC
few	TRBD2	TRBV12-3/TRBV12-4	TRBJ2-3	CASTKTLAGGVYSTDTQYF	TGTGCCAGCACTAAAACACTAGCGGGAGGAGTATACAGCACAGATACGCAGTATTTT
.	.	TRBV13	TRBJ2-4	CASSPANKNIQYF	TGTGCCAGCAGCCCCGCCAACAAAAACATTCAGTACTTC
.	TRBD1	TRBV6-5	TRBJ1-2	CASSYIQGGHYGYTF	TGTGCCAGCAGTTACATACAGGGGGGGCACTATGGCTACACCTTC
many	.	TRBV12-3/TRBV12-4	TRBJ1-3	CASSSGNTIYF	TGTGCCAGCAGTTCGGGAAACACCATATATTTT
.	TRBD1	TRBV20-1	TRBJ2-3	CSARGQGGKTDTQYF	TGCAGTGCTAGAGGACAGGGGGGGAAGACAGATACGCAGTACTTT
.	.	TRBV6-2/TRBV6-3	TRBJ2-7	CASSYSDALGEQYF	TGTGCCAGCAGTTACTCGGACGCCCTGGGCGAGCAGTACTTC
few	TRBD1	TRBV6-2/TRBV6-3	TRBJ2-1	CASSLGQEVDEFF	TGTGCCAGCAGTCTGGGACAGGAGGTAGATGAGTTCTTC
.	TRBD2	TRBV4-1	TRBJ2-1	CASSQSGAADNEQFF	TGCGCCAGCAGCCAGAGCGGGGCCGCCGACAATGAGCAGTTCTTC
.	.	TRBV12-3/TRBV12-4	TRBJ1-2	CASSFIGGDGYTF	TGTGCCAGCAGTTTCATAGGGGGGGATGGCTACACCTTC
.	.	TRBV12-3/TRBV12-4	TRBJ2-6	CASRQGGGANVLTF	TGTGCCAGCAGACAGGGAGGTGGGGCCAACGTCCTGACTTTC
many	.	TRBV4-2	TRBJ2-5	CASSPAGGETQYF	TGTGCCAGCAGCCCGGCGGGTGGTGAGACCCAGTACTTC
.	TRBD1	TRBV15	TRBJ2-1	CATSGRDRAHNEQFF	TGTGCCACCAGCGGCCGGGACAGGGCCCACAATGAGCAGTTCTTC
few	TRBD2	TRBV3-1	TRBJ2-7	CASSQGLRLANHEQYF	TGTGCCAGCAGCCAAGGGCTCCGACTAGCGAACCACGAGCAGTACTTC